Sequencing of this T cell receptor (beta chain) was carried out in a study of cytomegalovirus exposure and HLA in healthy donors. General study findings and limits: The classifier reportedly diagnosed cytomegalovirus status with high sensitivity and specificity. Productive rates of about 87% or about 30% were seen for most TCR beta V segments in an earlier analysis. Association of a missense DCLRE1C variant with TCR beta V- and J-gene trimming was reported in a later analysis.

A remark on this clone: Antigen unknown.

The PCR made use of 60 Vbeta and 13 Jbeta primers. Assay used: immunoSEQ multiplex PCR; TCRdb lists only in-frame clones, some missing. The sample has around 150,000 clones, around 84% seen once. The CDR3 totals 17 residues. Germline CDR1 and CDR2: SGHTA and FQGNSA. V lost 5 bases to trimming and J lost 7 bases; unmatched junction nucleotides: 15. The V and J genes are TRBV7-2 and TRBJ2-7; TRBD2 agrees at 12 bases. The receptor's source is a man between 18 and 29 years old in good health and CMV-seropositive. Sequencing was done on a sample of PBMCs. The CDR3 is CASSPLPSFGLAGEQYF. For the CDR3, the DNA is TGTGCCAGCAGCCCATTACCCTCCTTCGGACTAGCGGGGGAGCAGTACTTC.